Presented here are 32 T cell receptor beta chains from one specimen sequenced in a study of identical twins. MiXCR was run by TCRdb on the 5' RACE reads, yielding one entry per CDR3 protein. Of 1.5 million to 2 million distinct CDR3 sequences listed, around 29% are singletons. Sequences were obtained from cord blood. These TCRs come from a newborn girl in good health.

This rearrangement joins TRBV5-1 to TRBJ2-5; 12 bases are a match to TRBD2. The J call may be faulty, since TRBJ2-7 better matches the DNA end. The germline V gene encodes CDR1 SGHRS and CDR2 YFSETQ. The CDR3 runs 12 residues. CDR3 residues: CASQTSGSEQYF. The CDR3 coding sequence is TGCGCCAGCCAGACTAGCGGGAGCGAGCAGTACTTC.

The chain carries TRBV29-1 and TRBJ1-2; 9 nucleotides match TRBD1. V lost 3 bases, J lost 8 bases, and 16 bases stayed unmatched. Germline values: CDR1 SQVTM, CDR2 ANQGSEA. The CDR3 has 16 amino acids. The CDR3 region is CSVDRTGASLMVGYTF. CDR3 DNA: TGCAGCGTTGACAGGACAGGGGCCTCCCTGATGGTCGGCTACACCTTC.

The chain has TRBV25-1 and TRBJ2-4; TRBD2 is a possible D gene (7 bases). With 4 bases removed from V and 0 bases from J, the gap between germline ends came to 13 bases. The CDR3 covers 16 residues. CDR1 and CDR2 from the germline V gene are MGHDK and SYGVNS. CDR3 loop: CASSARGGVAKNIQYF. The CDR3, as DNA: TGTGCCAGCAGTGCGCGAGGGGGGGTAGCCAAAAACATTCAGTACTTC.

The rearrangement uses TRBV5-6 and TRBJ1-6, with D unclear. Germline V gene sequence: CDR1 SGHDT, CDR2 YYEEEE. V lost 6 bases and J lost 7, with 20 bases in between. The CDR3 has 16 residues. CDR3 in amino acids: CASTFSSGNRNSPLHF. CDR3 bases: TGTGCCAGCACCTTCTCATCGGGAAACAGAAATTCACCCCTCCACTTT.

In nucleotides, the CDR3 is TGCAGTGCTAGAGATGGACAGGGGGAGGCCTACGAGCAGTACTTC. Translating it yields CSARDGQGEAYEQYF. This chain uses TRBV20-1 with TRBJ2-7; 10 bases fit TRBD1. The CDR3 consists of 15 residues. From germline, CDR1 is DFQATT and CDR2 SNEGSKA (reference sequence). The trim removed 0 bases at V and 2 bases at J, leaving 4 bases unmatched.

The chain's CDR3 is CASSIDRGMNTEAFF. CDR3 sequence (DNA): TGTGCCAGTAGTATAGATCGGGGCATGAACACTGAAGCTTTCTTT. The rearrangement links TRBV19 to TRBJ1-1; D perhaps matches TRBD1 (5 bases). CDR1 and CDR2 (germline): LNHDA, SQIVND (reference sequence). Between the trimmed V and J ends, which lost 0 bases and 0 bases, there was a span of 8 bases. The CDR3 contains 15 residues.

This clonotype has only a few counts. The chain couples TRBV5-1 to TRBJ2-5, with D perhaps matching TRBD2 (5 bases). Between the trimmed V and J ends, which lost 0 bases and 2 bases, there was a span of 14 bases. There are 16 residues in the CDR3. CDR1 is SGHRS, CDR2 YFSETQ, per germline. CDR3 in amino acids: CASSLGSGAAQETQYF. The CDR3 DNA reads TGCGCCAGCAGCTTGGGCAGCGGCGCTGCTCAAGAGACCCAGTACTTC.

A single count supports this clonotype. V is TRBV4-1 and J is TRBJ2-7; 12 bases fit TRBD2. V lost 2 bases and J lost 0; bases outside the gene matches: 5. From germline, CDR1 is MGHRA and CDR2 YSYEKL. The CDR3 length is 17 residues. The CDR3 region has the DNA TGCGCCAGCAGCCAATCTGCTAGCGGGAGGGCCTCCTACGAGCAGTACTTC. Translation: CASSQSASGRASYEQYF.

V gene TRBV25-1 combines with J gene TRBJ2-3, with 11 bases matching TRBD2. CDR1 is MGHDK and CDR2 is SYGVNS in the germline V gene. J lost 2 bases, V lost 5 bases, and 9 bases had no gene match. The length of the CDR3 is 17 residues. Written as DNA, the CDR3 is TGTGCCAGCAGTTCCCAAAATAGCGGGGGGGCCACAGATACGCAGTATTTT. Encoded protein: CASSSQNSGGATDTQYF.

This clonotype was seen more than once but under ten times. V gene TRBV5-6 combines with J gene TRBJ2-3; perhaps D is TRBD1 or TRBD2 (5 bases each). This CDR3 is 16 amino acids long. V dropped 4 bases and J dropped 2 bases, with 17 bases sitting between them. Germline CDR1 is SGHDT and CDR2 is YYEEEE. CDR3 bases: TGTGCCAGCAGCCTGAGGAGGAGACAGTCCACAGATACGCAGTATTTT. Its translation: CASSLRRRQSTDTQYF.

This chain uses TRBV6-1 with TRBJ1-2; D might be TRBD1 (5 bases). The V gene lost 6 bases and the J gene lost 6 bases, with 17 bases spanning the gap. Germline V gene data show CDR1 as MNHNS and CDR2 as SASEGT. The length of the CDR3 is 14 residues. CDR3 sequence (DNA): TGTGCCAGCAGACTAGGACAAGTGTGGGATGGCTACACCTTC. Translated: CASRLGQVWDGYTF.

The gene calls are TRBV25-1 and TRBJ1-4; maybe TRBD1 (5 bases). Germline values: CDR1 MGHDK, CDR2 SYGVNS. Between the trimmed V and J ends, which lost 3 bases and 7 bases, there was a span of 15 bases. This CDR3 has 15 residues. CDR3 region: CASSDGPARGEKLFF. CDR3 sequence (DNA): TGTGCCAGCAGTGATGGGCCGGCGAGGGGTGAAAAACTGTTTTTT.

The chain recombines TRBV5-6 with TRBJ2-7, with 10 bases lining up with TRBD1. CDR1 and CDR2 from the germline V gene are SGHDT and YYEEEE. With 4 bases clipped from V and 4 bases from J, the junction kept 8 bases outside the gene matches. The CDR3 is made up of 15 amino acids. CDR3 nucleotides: TGTGCCAGCAGCCGCCGGACAGGGGGTTGGTACGAGCAGTACTTC. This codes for CASSRRTGGWYEQYF.

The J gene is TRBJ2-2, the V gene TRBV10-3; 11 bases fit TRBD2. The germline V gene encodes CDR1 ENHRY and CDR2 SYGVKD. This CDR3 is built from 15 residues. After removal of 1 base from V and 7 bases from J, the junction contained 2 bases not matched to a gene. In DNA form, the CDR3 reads TGTGCCATCAGTGAGTTTGGACTAGCGGGCGGGGAGCTGTTTTTT. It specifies CAISEFGLAGGELFF.

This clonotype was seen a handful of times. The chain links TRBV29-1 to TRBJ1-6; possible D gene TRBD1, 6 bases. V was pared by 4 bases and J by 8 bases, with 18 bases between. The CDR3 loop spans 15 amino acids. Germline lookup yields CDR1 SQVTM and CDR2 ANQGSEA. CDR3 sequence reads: CSVASDGTSDSPLHF. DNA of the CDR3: TGCAGCGTTGCCTCGGACGGGACATCAGATTCACCCCTCCACTTT.

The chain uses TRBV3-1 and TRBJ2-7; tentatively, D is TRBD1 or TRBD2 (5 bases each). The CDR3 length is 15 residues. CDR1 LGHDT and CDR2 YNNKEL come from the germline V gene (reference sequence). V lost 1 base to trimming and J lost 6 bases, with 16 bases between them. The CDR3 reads CASSQVSGPRGEQYF. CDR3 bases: TGTGCCAGCAGCCAAGTGTCGGGGCCGAGGGGCGAGCAGTACTTC.

The chain's CDR3 is CASSEALRGVSRNIQYF. The DNA for the CDR3 is TGTGCCAGCAGTGAAGCGCTTCGAGGGGTGAGCAGAAACATTCAGTACTTC. The J gene is TRBJ2-7, the V gene TRBV2; D may match TRBD1 or TRBD2 (5 bases each). The end of the DNA is better explained by TRBJ2-4, so the J call may be wrong. The CDR3 loop spans 17 amino acids. The germline CDR1 and CDR2 sequences are SNHLY and FYNNEI.

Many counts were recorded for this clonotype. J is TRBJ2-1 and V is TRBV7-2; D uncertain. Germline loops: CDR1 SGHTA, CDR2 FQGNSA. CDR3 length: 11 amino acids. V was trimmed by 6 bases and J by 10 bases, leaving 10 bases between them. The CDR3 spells CASSLRREQFF. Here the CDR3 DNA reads TGTGCCAGCAGTTTACGACGGGAGCAGTTCTTC. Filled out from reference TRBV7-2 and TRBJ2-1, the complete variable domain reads GAGVSQSPSNKVTEKGKDVELRCDPISGHTALYWYRQSLGQGLEFLIYFQGNSAPDKSGLPSDRFSAERTGGSVSTLTIQRTQQEDSAVYLCASSLRREQFFGPGTRLTVL.

In DNA form, the CDR3 reads TGTGCCAGCAGCCCCGCGAGGGTTAGCAATCAGCCCCAGCATTTT. Translation: CASSPARVSNQPQHF. V is TRBV4-2 and J is TRBJ1-5; no clear D. Trimming stripped 4 bases from V and 0 bases from J, with 10 bases between. Germline V gene data show CDR1 as LGHNA and CDR2 as YNFKEQ. This CDR3 region has 15 residues.

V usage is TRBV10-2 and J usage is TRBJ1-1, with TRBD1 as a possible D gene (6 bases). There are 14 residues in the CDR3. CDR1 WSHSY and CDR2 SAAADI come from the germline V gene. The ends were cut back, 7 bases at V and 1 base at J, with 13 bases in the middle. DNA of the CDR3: TGCGCCAGCAAACCGGGGGCGGCGAACACTGAAGCTTTCTTT. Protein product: CASKPGAANTEAFF.

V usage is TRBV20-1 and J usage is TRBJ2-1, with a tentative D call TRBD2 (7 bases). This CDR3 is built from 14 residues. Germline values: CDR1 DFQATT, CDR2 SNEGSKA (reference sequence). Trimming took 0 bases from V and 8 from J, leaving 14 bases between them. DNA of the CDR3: TGCAGTGCTAGAGAGCGGGGGCCCTATGATGAGCAGTTCTTC. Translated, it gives CSARERGPYDEQFF.

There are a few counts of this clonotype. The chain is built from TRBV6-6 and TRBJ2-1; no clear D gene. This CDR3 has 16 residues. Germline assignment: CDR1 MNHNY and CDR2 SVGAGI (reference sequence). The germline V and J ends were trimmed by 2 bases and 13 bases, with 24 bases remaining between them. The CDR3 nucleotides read TGTGCCAGCAGTTACCTCGTGGGGTCTTCAGTTGTGACCCAGTTCTTC. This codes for CASSYLVGSSVVTQFF.

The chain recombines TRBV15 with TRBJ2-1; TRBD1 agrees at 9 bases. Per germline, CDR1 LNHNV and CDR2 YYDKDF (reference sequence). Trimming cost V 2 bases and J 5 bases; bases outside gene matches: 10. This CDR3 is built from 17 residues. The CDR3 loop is CATSRSVGTGLNNEQFF. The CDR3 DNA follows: TGTGCCACCAGCAGATCTGTCGGGACAGGGTTAAACAATGAGCAGTTCTTC.

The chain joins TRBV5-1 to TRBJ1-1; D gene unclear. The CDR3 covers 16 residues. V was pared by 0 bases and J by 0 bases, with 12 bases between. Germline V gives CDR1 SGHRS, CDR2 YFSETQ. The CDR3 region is CASSLGLQAMNTEAFF. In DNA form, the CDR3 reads TGCGCCAGCAGCTTGGGGCTTCAGGCTATGAACACTGAAGCTTTCTTT.

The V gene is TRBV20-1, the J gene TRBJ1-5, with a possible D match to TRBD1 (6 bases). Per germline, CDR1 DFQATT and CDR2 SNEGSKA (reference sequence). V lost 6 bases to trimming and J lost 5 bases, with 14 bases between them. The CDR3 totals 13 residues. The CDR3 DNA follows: TGCAGTGCAATCAGGGGTCCGGATCAGCCCCAGCATTTT. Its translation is CSAIRGPDQPQHF.

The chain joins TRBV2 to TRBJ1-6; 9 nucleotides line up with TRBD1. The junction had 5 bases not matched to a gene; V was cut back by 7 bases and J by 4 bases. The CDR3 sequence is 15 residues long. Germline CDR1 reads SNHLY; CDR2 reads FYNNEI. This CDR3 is CASTKDRGYNSPLHF. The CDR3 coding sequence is TGTGCCAGCACTAAGGACAGGGGATATAATTCACCCCTCCACTTT.

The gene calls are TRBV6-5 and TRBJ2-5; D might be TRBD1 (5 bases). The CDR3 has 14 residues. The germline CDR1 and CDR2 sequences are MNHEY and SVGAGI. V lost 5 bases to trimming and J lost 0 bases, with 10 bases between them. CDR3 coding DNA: TGTGCCAGCAGTAGTTCAGGGCACCAAGAGACCCAGTACTTC. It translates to CASSSSGHQETQYF.

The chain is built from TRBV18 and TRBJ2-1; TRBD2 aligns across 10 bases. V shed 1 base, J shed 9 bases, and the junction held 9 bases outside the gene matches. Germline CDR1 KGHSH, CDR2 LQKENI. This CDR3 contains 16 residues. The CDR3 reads CASSPRSGRAGGEQFF. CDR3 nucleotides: TGTGCCAGCTCACCACGAAGCGGGAGGGCGGGCGGTGAGCAGTTCTTC.

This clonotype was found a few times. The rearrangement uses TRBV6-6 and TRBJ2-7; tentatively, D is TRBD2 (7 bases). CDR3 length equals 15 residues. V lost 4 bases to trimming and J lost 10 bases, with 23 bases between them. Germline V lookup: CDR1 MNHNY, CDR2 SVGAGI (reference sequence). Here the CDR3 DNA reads TGTGCCAGCAGTTCCGCGGGGGCGGTAAGGGAGGCCCAGTACTTC. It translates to CASSSAGAVREAQYF.

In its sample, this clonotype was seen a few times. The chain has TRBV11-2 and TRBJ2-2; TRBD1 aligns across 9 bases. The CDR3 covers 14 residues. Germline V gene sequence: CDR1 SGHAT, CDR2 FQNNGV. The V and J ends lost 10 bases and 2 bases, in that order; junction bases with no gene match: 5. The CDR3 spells CATDRGPNTGELFF. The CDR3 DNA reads TGTGCCACGGACAGGGGTCCTAACACCGGGGAGCTGTTTTTT.

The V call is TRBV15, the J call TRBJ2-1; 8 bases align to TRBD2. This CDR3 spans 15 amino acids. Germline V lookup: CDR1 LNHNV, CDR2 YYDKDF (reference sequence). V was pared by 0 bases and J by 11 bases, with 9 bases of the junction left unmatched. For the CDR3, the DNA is TGTGCCACCAGCAGAGATCTGCTAGCGGGCGCTAAGCAGTTCTTC. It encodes CATSRDLLAGAKQFF.

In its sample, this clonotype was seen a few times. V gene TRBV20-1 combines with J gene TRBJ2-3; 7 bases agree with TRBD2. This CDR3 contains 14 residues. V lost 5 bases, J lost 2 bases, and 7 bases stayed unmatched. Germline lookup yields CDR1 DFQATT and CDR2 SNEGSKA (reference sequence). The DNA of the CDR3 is TGCAGTGCTCCTAGCGGAAAACACACAGATACGCAGTATTTT. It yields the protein CSAPSGKHTDTQYF.